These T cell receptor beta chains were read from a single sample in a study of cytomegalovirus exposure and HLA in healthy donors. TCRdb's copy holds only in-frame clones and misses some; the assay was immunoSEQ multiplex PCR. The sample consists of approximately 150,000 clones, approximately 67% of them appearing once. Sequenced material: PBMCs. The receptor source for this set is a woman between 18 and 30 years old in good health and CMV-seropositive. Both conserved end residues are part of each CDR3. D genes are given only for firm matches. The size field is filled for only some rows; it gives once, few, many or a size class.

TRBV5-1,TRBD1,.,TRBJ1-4,CASSLGGADEKLFF,TGCGCCAGCAGCTTAGGGGGCGCGGATGAAAAACTGTTTTTT
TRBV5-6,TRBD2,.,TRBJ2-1,CASSLGAGDEQFF,TGTGCCAGCAGCTTAGGGGCGGGGGATGAGCAGTTCTTC
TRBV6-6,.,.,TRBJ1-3,CASTSISDTIYF,TGTGCCAGCACCTCGATTTCGGACACCATATATTTT
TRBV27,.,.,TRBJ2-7,CASSSGRGVSYEQYF,TGTGCCAGCAGTTCCGGCAGGGGGGTCTCCTACGAGCAGTACTTC
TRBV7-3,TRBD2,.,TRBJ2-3,CASSLIPRTSGRHYITDTQYF,TGTGCCAGCAGCTTAATCCCGCGGACTAGCGGGAGGCACTACATCACAGATACGCAGTATTTT
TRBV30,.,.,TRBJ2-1,CAWDRYNEQFF,TGTGCCTGGGACAGATACAATGAGCAGTTCTTC
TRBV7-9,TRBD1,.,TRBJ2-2,CASRFKGGSNTGELFF,TGTGCCAGCAGATTCAAAGGGGGCTCAAACACCGGGGAGCTGTTTTTT
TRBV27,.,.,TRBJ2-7,CASSLFSPGAYEQYF,TGTGCCAGCAGTTTATTTAGCCCAGGGGCCTACGAGCAGTACTTC
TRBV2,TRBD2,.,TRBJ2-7,CASYVRLAGTYEQYF,TGTGCCAGCTACGTTCGACTAGCGGGAACTTACGAGCAGTACTTC
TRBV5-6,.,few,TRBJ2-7,CASSWGGASEQYF,TGTGCCAGCAGCTGGGGCGGGGCATCCGAGCAGTACTTC
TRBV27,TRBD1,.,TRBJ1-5,CASSFGTGTQPQHF,TGTGCCAGCAGTTTTGGGACAGGGACCCAGCCCCAGCATTTT
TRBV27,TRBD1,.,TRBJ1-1,CASSPTPKLIQGEAFF,TGTGCCAGCAGTCCAACACCGAAGCTCATACAGGGGGAAGCTTTCTTT
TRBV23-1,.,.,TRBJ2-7,CASSQPRASYEQYF,TGCGCCAGCAGTCAACCGCGGGCCTCCTACGAGCAGTACTTC
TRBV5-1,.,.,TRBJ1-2,CASSNTGEYGYTF,TGCGCCAGCAGCAATACCGGAGAGTATGGCTACACCTTC
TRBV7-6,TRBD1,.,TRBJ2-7,CASSQGQGAIYEQYF,TGTGCCAGCAGCCAGGGACAGGGGGCTATCTACGAGCAGTACTTC
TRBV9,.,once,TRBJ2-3,CASSVEGRDTQYF,TGTGCCAGCAGCGTAGAAGGGAGAGATACGCAGTATTTT
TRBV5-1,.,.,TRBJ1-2,CASSAGEGEDGYTF,TGCGCCAGCAGCGCAGGGGAAGGTGAGGATGGCTACACCTTC